The source of this TCR beta chain is a study of T cell repertoires in cytomegalovirus infection. Whole-study context: Recently identified HLA-C-restricted and well-studied HLA-B-restricted CMV epitopes were used. Public TCR beta signatures marked donors with CMV infection and the matching HLA.

Trimming removed 4 bases from V and 3 bases from J; junction bases left unmatched: 6. Germline V gene sequence: CDR1 MNHEY, CDR2 SVGEGT. The CDR3 loop spans 15 amino acids. This clonotype was observed a few times. Its cognate antigen is unknown. Via MiXCR, TCRdb re-called the reads, giving one row per CDR3 protein. Of nearly 700,000 distinct CDR3 sequences listed, 33% were seen once; the top ten hold about 20%. The sequence was obtained from a human donor in good health (CMV status not recorded). Some clones in this sample may be carry-over from other donors' samples. The source material was cultured PBMCs, sampled from culture after CMV antigen stimulation. The chain employs TRBV6-2 or TRBV6-3 and TRBJ2-1; TRBD2 matches 7 bases. The CDR3 spells CASSSGTTHYNEQFF. In DNA form, the CDR3 reads TGTGCCAGCAGTTCTGGGACTACCCACTACAATGAGCAGTTCTTC.